This T cell receptor beta chain is drawn from a study of T cells after yellow fever vaccination. The study, taken as a whole, reports: Most primary-vaccination clones reappeared after the booster (around 95% CD4, 75% to 90% CD8). The secondary response was weaker but peaked faster, day 5 versus 15.

Notes on this clonotype: Its antigen is still unknown.

Universal primer sites and UMIs were introduced during 5'RACE template-switching synthesis of TCR cDNA. TCRdb analysed the 5' RACE reads with MiXCR anew, one entry per CDR3 protein. The sample holds about 430,000 distinct CDR3 sequences, roughly 20% seen once. This clonotype originated in a man between 18 and 35 years old who received the YFV17D yellow fever vaccine. The source was PBMCs, collected before the yellow fever booster vaccination.

CDR3 DNA: TGTGCCAGCAGTCCACCGTTGGTAGCCAAAAACATTCAGTACTTC. Residues: CASSPPLVAKNIQYF. V usage is TRBV7-9 and J usage is TRBJ2-4; D is unresolved. Between the trimmed V and J ends, which lost 6 bases and 0 bases, there was a span of 12 bases. This CDR3 is built from 15 residues. Germline V gene lookup returns CDR1 SEHNR and CDR2 FQNEAQ (reference sequence).